Shown below are 31 T cell receptor beta chains from a single sample sequenced in a study of T cells in Graves' hyperthyroidism and ophthalmopathy. Amplification targeted TCR beta CDR3 regions from RNA transcripts. The HTBI primer set served for first-round RT-PCR of the TCR CDR3. TCRdb processed the multiplex PCR reads anew with MiXCR; each CDR3 protein has one entry. The data show about 840,000 distinct CDR3 sequences, over 35% seen once. The sequenced sample was blood. The receptors were gathered from a man younger than 35 with Graves' hyperthyroidism.

This chain connects TRBV6-5 to TRBJ2-5; 11 bases match TRBD2. The CDR3 is made up of 16 amino acids. With V trimmed by 0 bases and J by 6 bases, 6 bases remained unmatched. Germline V CDR1 and CDR2: MNHEY, SVGAGI. The CDR3 here is CASSYSLAGVDKTQYF. The CDR3, as DNA: TGTGCCAGCAGTTACTCACTAGCGGGGGTAGATAAGACCCAGTACTTC.

This clonotype was recorded a few times. The chain has TRBV5-1 and TRBJ1-5, with D hard to call. Trimming left V 4 bases short and J 4 bases short, with 12 bases between. The germline V gene encodes CDR1 SGHRS and CDR2 YFSETQ. The CDR3 loop spans 14 amino acids. Written as DNA, the CDR3 is TGCGCCAGCAGCGAGGGTTTCTCTAATCAGCCCCAGCATTTT. Protein sequence: CASSEGFSNQPQHF.

J is TRBJ2-7 and V is TRBV9, with a tentative D call TRBD1 (6 bases). Germline loops: CDR1 SGDLS, CDR2 YYNGEE. The CDR3 consists of 15 residues. V lost 1 base, J lost 1 base, and 12 bases lay in between. DNA for the CDR3: TGTGCCAGCAGCGTAAGTGAGGGGGAGTCCTACGAGCAGTACTTC. Encoded protein: CASSVSEGESYEQYF.

This clonotype has at least ten counts. The chain uses TRBV2 and TRBJ2-2, with 7 bases matching TRBD1. Looked up from germline, CDR1 is SNHLY and CDR2 is FYNNEI. V lost 5 bases and J lost 0; bases outside the gene matches: 6. The CDR3 totals 16 residues. CDR3 DNA sequence: TGTGCCAGCAGTTTTACAGGGGACGCGAACACCGGGGAGCTGTTTTTT. Translated: CASSFTGDANTGELFF.

Ten or more counts support this clonotype. The genes are TRBV7-3 and TRBJ2-7, with TRBD2 as a possible D gene (6 bases). CDR3 size: 13 residues. Per germline, CDR1 SGHTA and CDR2 FQGTGA. Between the trimmed V and J ends, which lost 5 bases and 6 bases, there was a span of 14 bases. CDR3 residues: CASSPGGKSEQYF. CDR3 sequence (DNA): TGTGCCAGCAGCCCAGGAGGGAAGTCCGAGCAGTACTTC.

This clonotype was observed at least ten times. The chain links TRBV6-6 to TRBJ1-6, with TRBD1 matching over 9 bases. Germline V gene lookup returns CDR1 MNHNY and CDR2 SVGAGI (reference sequence). The length of the CDR3 is 15 residues. Losses at the gene ends were 6 bases for V and 9 bases for J; bases not matched to a gene: 9. Written as DNA, the CDR3 is TGTGCCAGCAGGCCGACAGGGGGATCGAGTTCACCCCTCCACTTT. Translating gives CASRPTGGSSSPLHF.

This clonotype was recorded at least ten times. This chain joins TRBV2 and TRBJ2-5; no clear D. The length of the CDR3 is 13 residues. Germline V lookup: CDR1 SNHLY, CDR2 FYNNEI. Trimming removed 3 bases at V and 3 bases at J, with 8 bases between. CDR3 region: CASSDVGEETQYF. Here the CDR3 DNA reads TGTGCCAGCAGTGATGTTGGGGAAGAGACCCAGTACTTC.

This clonotype was detected a few times. The rearrangement links TRBV7-2 to TRBJ2-2; 7 nucleotides align to TRBD1. Germline-derived CDR1 and CDR2 are SGHTA and FQGNSA. Unmatched junction bases numbered 8, after V lost 3 bases and J lost 4 bases. This CDR3 is 16 amino acids long. The CDR3 DNA is TGTGCCAGCAGCTTCCTCGACAGGGTGGGCACCGGGGAGCTGTTTTTT. Protein: CASSFLDRVGTGELFF.

This clonotype has a count of ten or more. The chain recombines TRBV5-5 with TRBJ1-5; a weak D match, TRBD1 (5 bases). The CDR3 is 14 residues long. CDR1 is SGHKS and CDR2 is YYEKEE in the germline V gene (reference sequence). Trimming left V 0 bases short and J 5 bases short, with 9 bases between. The CDR3 coding sequence is TGTGCCAGCAGCTTGGGAATAGGGGATCAGCCCCAGCATTTT. Translated, it gives CASSLGIGDQPQHF.

This clonotype occurred once. At one end, the junction sequence differs from germline, possibly due to a read error. J is TRBJ1-5 and V is TRBV19, with D possibly TRBD1 on 6 matching bases. This CDR3 has 14 amino acids. Germline assignment: CDR1 LNHDA and CDR2 SQIVND (reference sequence). CDR3: CASSLTGSNRPQHF. The CDR3 DNA reads TGTGCCAGTAGCTTAACAGGGAGCAATCGGCCCCAGCATTTT. Full variable domain (remainder filled in from reference TRBV19 and TRBJ1-5): DGGITQSPKYLFRKEGQNVTLSCEQNLNHDAMYWYRQDPGQGLRLIYYSQIVNDFQKGDIAEGYSVSREKKESFPLTVTSAQKNPTAFYLCASSLTGSNRPQHFGDGTRLSIL.

This chain joins TRBV2 and TRBJ1-5; maybe TRBD1 (5 bases). The CDR3 length is 14 residues. Trimming shortened V by 3 bases and J by 4 bases, and 10 bases separated the two germline ends. The V gene's germline CDR1 is SNHLY and CDR2 FYNNEI. In nucleotides, the CDR3 is TGTGCCAGCAGTGACACAGGACCAAATCAGCCCCAGCATTTT. It is translated as CASSDTGPNQPQHF.

V gene TRBV24-1 combines with J gene TRBJ2-1; no firm D call. CDR3 length: 12 residues. Trimming cost V 2 bases and J 4 bases, with 2 bases left between them. Germline assignment: CDR1 KGHDR and CDR2 SFDVKD. CDR3 amino acids: CATSDSYNEQFF. Here the CDR3 DNA reads TGTGCCACCAGTGATTCTTACAATGAGCAGTTCTTC.

This clonotype was observed a handful of times. The rearrangement joins TRBV7-9 to TRBJ2-7; 11 nucleotides align to TRBD2. The J call may be mistaken, given a closer DNA end match to TRBJ2-1. The CDR3 is 13 residues long. Germline CDR1 reads SEHNR; CDR2 reads FQNEAQ (reference sequence). CDR3 sequence: CASMASGRNEQFF. CDR3 DNA: TGTGCCAGCATGGCTAGCGGGAGGAATGAGCAGTTCTTC.

This clonotype was detected only a few times. The rearrangement joins TRBV2 to TRBJ1-6; 7 nucleotides agree with TRBD1. After removal of 6 bases from V and 2 bases from J, the junction contained 7 bases not matched to a gene. This CDR3 comprises 16 residues. Per the germline V gene, CDR1 is SNHLY and CDR2 is FYNNEI. CDR3: CASSLEGATYNSPLHF. CDR3 nucleotides: TGTGCCAGCAGCCTCGAGGGGGCCACCTATAATTCACCCCTCCACTTT.

The chain recombines TRBV11-2 with TRBJ1-6, with D perhaps TRBD1 (6 bases). Per germline, CDR1 SGHAT and CDR2 FQNNGV. The CDR3 has 15 amino acids. The V and J ends lost 4 bases and 8 bases respectively, with 15 bases between them. CDR3 nucleotides: TGTGCCAGCAGCTCCTCCGGGACACCGGATTCACCCCTCCACTTT. It specifies CASSSSGTPDSPLHF.

The gene calls are TRBV20-1 and TRBJ2-7; 10 nucleotides align to TRBD2. This CDR3 region has 16 residues. Germline loops: CDR1 DFQATT, CDR2 SNEGSKA (reference sequence). The junction had 9 bases not matched to a gene; V was cut back by 4 bases and J by 0 bases. This CDR3 is CSATPSAGGDSYEQYF. CDR3 coding DNA: TGCAGTGCTACACCTTCAGCGGGAGGGGACTCCTACGAGCAGTACTTC.

This clonotype occurred a few times. The CDR3 end shows no conserved phenylalanine or tryptophan, and so a read error is likely. No DNA is shown, since the ends of the CDR3 on it are uncertain; the CDR3 is the one TCRdb lists. The chain couples TRBV7-8 to TRBJ2-6. Germline assignment: CDR1 SGHVS and CDR2 FQNEAQ. Including both end residues, the CDR3 is 11 amino acids long. The CDR3 sequence: CASSLAFTTNT.

The V and J genes are TRBV7-8 and TRBJ2-1, with unresolved D. The CDR3 totals 13 residues. Germline CDR1 and CDR2: SGHVS and FQNEAQ. With 1 base removed from V and 7 bases from J, the gap between germline ends came to 8 bases. In DNA, the CDR3 is TGTGCCAGCAGCTTAGGACGGCAGAATGAGCAGTTCTTC. This encodes CASSLGRQNEQFF. Looking up the rest from reference TRBV7-8 and TRBJ2-1 gives the full variable domain: GAGVSQSPRYKVAKRGQDVALRCDPISGHVSLFWYQQALGQGPEFLTYFQNEAQLDKSGLPSDRFFAERPEGSVSTLKIQRTQQEDSAVYLCASSLGRQNEQFFGPGTRLTVL.

J is TRBJ2-2 and V is TRBV7-2; tentative D call: TRBD2 (5 bases). Germline V gene lookup returns CDR1 SGHTA and CDR2 FQGNSA. The CDR3 totals 17 residues. V was cut by 4 bases and J by 0 bases, with 15 bases left in between. The CDR3 sequence is CASSSPFRGPNTGELFF. The CDR3 coding sequence is TGTGCCAGCAGCTCCCCATTCCGAGGGCCGAACACCGGGGAGCTGTTTTTT.

V and J are TRBV15 and TRBJ1-6; D perhaps matches TRBD1 (5 bases). Germline CDR1 is LNHNV and CDR2 is YYDKDF (reference sequence). Trimming removed 3 bases at V and 7 bases at J, with 16 bases between. The CDR3 length is 16 residues. CDR3 DNA: TGTGCCACCAGCAGCCCGAGACAGCCGGAGAATTCACCCCTCCACTTT. This sequence encodes CATSSPRQPENSPLHF.

This rearrangement joins TRBV9 to TRBJ2-7; tentatively, D is TRBD2 (7 bases). This CDR3 contains 14 residues. Germline V gives CDR1 SGDLS, CDR2 YYNGEE. V lost 0 bases and J lost 5, with 12 bases in between. CDR3 coding DNA: TGTGCCAGCAGCGTAGCGGGGGGCACCCACGAGCAGTACTTC. The encoded protein is CASSVAGGTHEQYF.

This sequence joins TRBV9 and TRBJ1-5; maybe TRBD1 (6 bases). This CDR3 is 14 amino acids long. The germline gives CDR1 SGDLS, CDR2 YYNGEE. V lost 3 bases and J 9 bases, leaving 16 bases between the germline ends. The CDR3 coding sequence is TGTGCCAGCAGCGAAATGGACAGCTTGAGGCCCCAGCATTTT. It translates to CASSEMDSLRPQHF.

V usage is TRBV7-8 and J usage is TRBJ1-5, with 8 bases lining up with TRBD1. This CDR3 comprises 15 residues. Germline CDR1 SGHVS, CDR2 FQNEAQ. The V gene end was trimmed by 6 bases and the J gene end by 7 bases; junction bases not matched to a gene: 11. The CDR3 here is CASSETPGGTQPQHF. The DNA of the CDR3 is TGTGCCAGCAGTGAAACTCCAGGGGGCACGCAGCCCCAGCATTTT.

This clonotype was seen ten or more times. The chain is built from TRBV7-9 and TRBJ2-7; D unresolved. Germline V gene lookup returns CDR1 SEHNR and CDR2 FQNEAQ (reference sequence). The CDR3 is 13 residues long. The ends were cut back, 3 bases at V and 0 bases at J, with 6 bases in the middle. CDR3 residues: CASSFWDSYEQYF. The CDR3 region has the DNA TGTGCCAGCAGCTTCTGGGACTCCTACGAGCAGTACTTC.

This sequence joins TRBV7-8 and TRBJ1-4, with 7 bases aligning to TRBD1. The CDR3 is made up of 16 amino acids. V lost 5 bases to trimming and J lost 0 bases; unmatched junction nucleotides: 6. Germline V gives CDR1 SGHVS, CDR2 FQNEAQ. CDR3 region: CASSPDRVTTNEKLFF. In nucleotides, the CDR3 is TGTGCCAGCAGCCCCGACAGGGTTACAACTAATGAAAAACTGTTTTTT.

The chain joins TRBV5-8 to TRBJ2-2; D assignment may be TRBD1 or TRBD2 (6 bases each). The CDR3 runs 15 residues. The germline V gene has CDR1 SGHTS and CDR2 YDEGEE. V lost 5 bases, J lost 2 bases, and 13 bases lay in between. CDR3 sequence: CASRPGGGNTGELFF. DNA of the CDR3: TGTGCCAGCAGACCCGGAGGGGGTAACACCGGGGAGCTGTTTTTT.

The chain recombines TRBV5-6 with TRBJ2-5; D uncertain. V was shortened by 0 bases and J by 6 bases, with 3 bases between the two germline ends. The length of the CDR3 is 11 residues. The germline V gene has CDR1 SGHDT and CDR2 YYEEEE. The CDR3 here is CASSLDKTQYF. The CDR3 nucleotides are TGTGCCAGCAGCTTGGACAAGACCCAGTACTTC.

The V and J genes are TRBV2 and TRBJ1-1; D is undetermined. The V gene's germline CDR1 is SNHLY and CDR2 FYNNEI. CDR3 length: 12 residues. Trimming removed 4 bases from V and 5 bases from J, with 8 bases in between. For the CDR3, the DNA is TGTGCCAGCAGTGTCTTGAGAACTGAAGCTTTCTTT. Amino acids: CASSVLRTEAFF. Looking up the rest from reference TRBV2 and TRBJ1-1 gives the full variable domain: EPEVTQTPSHQVTQMGQEVILRCVPISNHLYFYWYRQILGQKVEFLVSFYNNEISEKSEIFDDQFSVERPDGSNFTLKIRSTKLEDSAMYFCASSVLRTEAFFGQGTRLTVV.

The gene calls are TRBV12-3 or TRBV12-4 and TRBJ1-2, with D tentatively TRBD1 (5 bases). The CDR3 has 12 residues. V dropped 3 bases and J dropped 10 bases, with 12 bases sitting between them. CDR3 residues: CASSLRGIDYTF. The CDR3, as DNA: TGTGCCAGCAGTTTGAGGGGTATCGACTACACCTTC.

The V call is TRBV5-1, the J call TRBJ1-2, with a possible D match to TRBD1 (6 bases). V lost 4 bases, J lost 8 bases, and 24 bases lay in between. The CDR3 is 16 residues long. Germline loops: CDR1 SGHRS, CDR2 YFSETQ. The CDR3 coding sequence is TGCGCCAGCAGCCCGGTGGTCGGGGGCAGGCCGTGGGGCTACACCTTC. Translated: CASSPVVGGRPWGYTF.

The table lists this clonotype with many counts. This chain links TRBV19 with TRBJ1-2, with D uncertain. Germline V gives CDR1 LNHDA, CDR2 SQIVND (reference sequence). V lost 4 bases, J lost 6 bases, and 3 bases lay in between. CDR3 length equals 10 residues. The CDR3 nucleotides are TGTGCCAGTAGTAGGGATGGCTACACCTTC. This codes for CASSRDGYTF.